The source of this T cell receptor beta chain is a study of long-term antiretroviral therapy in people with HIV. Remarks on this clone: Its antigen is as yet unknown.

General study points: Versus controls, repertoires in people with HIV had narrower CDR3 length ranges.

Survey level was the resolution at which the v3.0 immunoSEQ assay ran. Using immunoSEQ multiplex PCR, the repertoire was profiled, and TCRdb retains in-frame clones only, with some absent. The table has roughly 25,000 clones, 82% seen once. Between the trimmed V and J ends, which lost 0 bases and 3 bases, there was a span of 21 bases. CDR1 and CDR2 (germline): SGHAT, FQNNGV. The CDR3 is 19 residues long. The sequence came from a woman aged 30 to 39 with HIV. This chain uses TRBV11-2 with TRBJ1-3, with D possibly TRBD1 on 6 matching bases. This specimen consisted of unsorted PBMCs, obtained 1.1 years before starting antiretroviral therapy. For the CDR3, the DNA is TGTGCCAGCAGCTTAGAGCGACGCGGGGGGGGCGCGAATGGAAACACCATATATTTT. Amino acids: CASSLERRGGGANGNTIYF.